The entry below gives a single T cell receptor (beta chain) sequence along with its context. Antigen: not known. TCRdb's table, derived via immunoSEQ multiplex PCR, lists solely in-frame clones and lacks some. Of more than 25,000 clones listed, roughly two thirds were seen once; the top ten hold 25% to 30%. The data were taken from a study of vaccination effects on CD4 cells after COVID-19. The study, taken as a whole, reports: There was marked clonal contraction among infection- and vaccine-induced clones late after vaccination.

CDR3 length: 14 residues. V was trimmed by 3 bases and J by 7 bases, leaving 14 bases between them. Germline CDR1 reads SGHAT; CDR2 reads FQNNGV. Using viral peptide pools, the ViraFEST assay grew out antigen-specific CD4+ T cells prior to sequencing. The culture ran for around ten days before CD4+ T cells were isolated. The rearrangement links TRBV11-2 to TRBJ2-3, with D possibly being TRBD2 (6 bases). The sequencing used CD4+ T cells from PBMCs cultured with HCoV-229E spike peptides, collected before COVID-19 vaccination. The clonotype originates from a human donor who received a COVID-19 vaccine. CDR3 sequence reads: CASSLVGGYHTQYF. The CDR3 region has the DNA TGTGCCAGCAGCTTGGTGGGGGGATACCATACGCAGTATTTT. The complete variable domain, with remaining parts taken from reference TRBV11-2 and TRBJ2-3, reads EAGVAQSPRYKIIEKRQSVAFWCNPISGHATLYWYQQILGQGPKLLIQFQNNGVVDDSQLPKDRFSAERLKGVDSTLKIQPAKLEDSAVYLCASSLVGGYHTQYFGPGTRLTVL.